Sequencing of this TCR beta chain was carried out in a study of cytomegalovirus exposure and HLA in healthy donors. Germline CDR1 DFQATT, CDR2 SNEGSKA (reference sequence). This CDR3 contains 11 residues. Trimming cost V 6 bases and J 6 bases, with 10 bases left between them. Sequencing used immunoSEQ multiplex PCR; TCRdb keeps in-frame clones, though not all of them. The sample has 150,000 to 250,000 clones, approximately 80% seen once. The study drew the donors from its approximately 110-subject validation cohort, separate from the approximately 700-subject first cohort. The receptor's source is a woman aged 25 to 39 in good health and CMV-seropositive. What was sequenced was PBMCs. The chain employs TRBV20-1 and TRBJ2-3; D gene unclear. This chain's CDR3 is CSAPDSDTQYF. In DNA, the CDR3 is TGCAGTGCCCCTGACTCCGATACGCAGTATTTT.